One sample yielded the 15 T cell receptor beta chains listed below, sequenced in a study of spatial heterogeneity in lung cancer (dated by TCRdb to 2018 to 2020). Broader findings and caveats from the paper: A correlation was observed between the number of expanded intratumoral alpha and beta TCRs and the tumor nonsynonymous mutation count.

The receptor library was made with 5' RACE. Sequencing was carried out with a NextSeq 500. TCRdb trimmed public reads at Q25 via fastp, called clones via MiXCR and kept in-frame beta chains. Each entry is one CDR3 protein sequence, shown with its most common DNA and genes. The sample contains approximately 8,500 distinct CDR3 sequences, roughly 12% of them found a single time. The ten largest clones add up to approximately 10% of the sample. These receptors have no identified antigens. The time point label of this sample denotes: sample taken at primary tumor resection. The specimen was lung tumor tissue, collected at surgery. These TCRs come from a male donor with early-stage non-small cell lung cancer.

Judged by abundance, this clonotype is medium-sized. The rearrangement uses TRBV9 and TRBJ1-1; unclear D gene. CDR1 is SGDLS, CDR2 YYNGEE, per germline. V lost 0 bases, J lost 5 bases, and 11 bases lay in between. This CDR3 is built from 14 residues. CDR3 residues: CASSVGGVRTEAFF. In DNA, the CDR3 is TGTGCCAGCAGCGTAGGCGGGGTCAGGACTGAAGCTTTCTTT. Full variable domain (outside the CDR3, taken from reference TRBV9 and TRBJ1-1): DSGVTQTPKHLITATGQRVTLRCSPRSGDLSVYWYQQSLDQGLQFLIQYYNGEERAKGNILERFSAQQFPDLHSELNLSSLELGDSALYFCASSVGGVRTEAFFGQGTRLTVV.

This clonotype is medium-sized in the sample. This chain joins TRBV27 and TRBJ1-1; 7 positions match TRBD1. Germline V lookup: CDR1 MNHEY, CDR2 SMNVEV (reference sequence). This CDR3 is built from 12 residues. J was trimmed by 8 bases and V by 3 bases; bases with no gene match: 3. CDR3 sequence: CASSFTGAEAFF. DNA for the CDR3: TGTGCCAGCAGTTTTACAGGGGCGGAAGCTTTCTTT.

Many counts were recorded for this clonotype. This chain connects TRBV6-5 to TRBJ2-2; 10 bases match TRBD1. Trimming at V came to 4 bases and at J to 4 bases, leaving 6 bases not matched to a gene. This CDR3 has 16 amino acids. CDR1 and CDR2 (germline): MNHEY, SVGAGI. This CDR3 is CASSWGDRGATGELFF. CDR3 sequence (DNA): TGTGCCAGCAGTTGGGGGGACAGGGGCGCCACCGGGGAGCTGTTTTTT.

Judged by abundance, this clonotype is medium-sized (0.01 to 0.1%). CDR3 in amino acids: CASSRFPPPGDQPQHF. The CDR3 region has the DNA TGTGCCAGCAGCCGTTTCCCCCCCCCAGGTGATCAGCCCCAGCATTTT. V and J are TRBV7-6 and TRBJ1-5; unclear D gene. The germline CDR1 and CDR2 sequences are SGHVS and FNYEAQ. The germline V and J ends were trimmed by 5 bases and 5 bases, with 19 bases remaining between them. This CDR3 has 16 residues.

V gene TRBV11-3 combines with J gene TRBJ2-7, with 8 bases lining up with TRBD2. The length of the CDR3 is 15 residues. Germline V gene sequence: CDR1 SGHNT, CDR2 YENEEA. Unmatched junction bases numbered 10, after V lost 3 bases and J lost 6 bases. The CDR3 DNA follows: TGTGCCAGCAGCTTGCGGGGGGCGGCTTCTCGCGAGCAGTACTTC. Translating it yields CASSLRGAASREQYF.

By share, this clonotype ranks as large. The CDR3 region has the DNA TGTGCCAGCTCGAGGGGGTCGAGCACCGGGGAGCTGTTTTTT. Protein sequence: CASSRGSSTGELFF. The gene calls are TRBV6-4 and TRBJ2-2, with D perhaps matching TRBD1 (6 bases). Deletions cut 8 bases from V and 4 bases from J, with 14 bases between. From germline, CDR1 is MRHNA and CDR2 SNTAGT. This CDR3 region has 14 residues.

This sequence joins TRBV6-4 and TRBJ2-3; maybe TRBD1 (5 bases). Germline V gene lookup returns CDR1 MRHNA and CDR2 SNTAGT. V lost 2 bases and J lost 0, with 6 bases in between. There are 14 residues in the CDR3. CDR3 amino acids: CASSDRGSTDTQYF. The CDR3 DNA reads TGTGCCAGCAGTGACAGGGGAAGCACAGATACGCAGTATTTT.

This clonotype occurred a few times. V usage is TRBV6-5 and J usage is TRBJ1-4; no clear D. Trimming removed 6 bases from V and 4 bases from J, with 6 bases in between. The CDR3 length is 12 residues. Germline-derived CDR1 and CDR2 are MNHEY and SVGAGI. In nucleotides, the CDR3 is TGTGCCAGCAGCGGAGATAATGAAAAACTGTTTTTT. Protein product: CASSGDNEKLFF.

Relative to its sample, this clonotype is medium-sized (0.01 to 0.1%). CDR3 nucleotide sequence: TGTGCCAGCAGCCTCTCGCTGAGCTCCTACAATGAGCAGTTCTTC. Translating gives CASSLSLSSYNEQFF. The chain uses TRBV6-1 and TRBJ2-1, with D uncertain. Between the trimmed V and J ends, which lost 6 bases and 0 bases, there was a span of 12 bases. Germline V gene sequence: CDR1 MNHNS, CDR2 SASEGT. The CDR3 has 15 residues.

This clonotype was picked up many times. J is TRBJ2-3 and V is TRBV28; D may be TRBD1 (5 bases). The CDR3 loop spans 14 amino acids. The ends were cut back, 7 bases at V and 5 bases at J, with 16 bases in the middle. Germline CDR1 reads MDHEN; CDR2 reads SYDVKM. The CDR3 here is CASTGKGLIDTQYF. CDR3 coding DNA: TGTGCCAGCACCGGAAAGGGGCTAATAGATACGCAGTATTTT.

This clonotype was recorded at least ten times. The chain couples TRBV20-1 to TRBJ2-2; the match to TRBD2 covers 7 bases. The junction had 13 bases not matched to a gene; V was cut back by 3 bases and J by 6 bases. Per germline, CDR1 DFQATT and CDR2 SNEGSKA (reference sequence). This CDR3 is 16 amino acids long. CDR3 sequence: CSASISGRVSPGELFF. The CDR3 region has the DNA TGCAGTGCTAGTATATCAGGGAGGGTATCACCCGGGGAGCTGTTTTTT.

This clonotype qualifies as medium-sized (0.01 to 0.1%). The chain combines TRBV9 with TRBJ2-2, with D hard to call. CDR1 and CDR2 from the germline V gene are SGDLS and YYNGEE. Deletions cut 4 bases from V and 5 bases from J, with 18 bases between. CDR3 length: 16 residues. This CDR3 reads CASSTTPPETTGELFF. The DNA for the CDR3 is TGTGCCAGCAGCACCACCCCCCCTGAGACGACCGGGGAGCTGTTTTTT.

At least ten counts were recorded for this clonotype. The chain links TRBV28 to TRBJ1-1, with a possible D match to TRBD1 (6 bases). V was pared by 3 bases and J by 2 bases, with 10 bases between. The CDR3 covers 14 residues. In germline, CDR1 is MDHEN, CDR2 SYDVKM. CDR3 nucleotides: TGTGCCAGCAGTTTGGAGGGGGGAAACACTGAAGCTTTCTTT. Protein product: CASSLEGGNTEAFF.

This clonotype appeared many times. The chain links TRBV6-5 to TRBJ1-5; D remains unclear. V gave up 10 bases and J gave up 5 bases, with 15 bases separating them. The CDR3 has 13 residues. Per germline, CDR1 MNHEY and CDR2 SVGAGI. The CDR3: CATKGPPDQPQHF. DNA for the CDR3: TGTGCCACCAAGGGTCCCCCGGATCAGCCCCAGCATTTT.

This clonotype is termed medium-sized (0.01 to 0.1%). The rearrangement uses TRBV20-1 and TRBJ2-5, with D tentatively TRBD2 (5 bases). This CDR3 region has 13 residues. Germline V CDR1 and CDR2: DFQATT, SNEGSKA (reference sequence). Deletions cut 6 bases from V and 7 bases from J, with 18 bases between. The CDR3 loop is CSASTPEGRTQYF. CDR3 nucleotide sequence: TGCAGTGCCTCGACACCAGAAGGGAGGACCCAGTACTTC.